A selection of T cell receptor beta chains follows, all from one sample in a study of regulatory T cells in long-lasting Graves disease. From the multiplex PCR reads, TCRdb called clonotypes with MiXCR, one entry per CDR3 protein. The data show hundreds of thousands of distinct CDR3 sequences, 25% to 35% seen once. The material sequenced was peripheral blood mononuclear cells (PBMCs), taken when the disease was refractory, from a patient treated with antithyroid drugs. Receptors originate from a female donor with Graves disease. CDR3s include the opening cysteine and the closing phenylalanine or tryptophan. A D gene is named only where the DNA matches it firmly. Size values are once, few and many counts, or a class for expanded clones, and some rows have none.

clone size: many; D gene: TRBD2; V gene: TRBV12-3/TRBV12-4; J gene: TRBJ2-1; CDR3 DNA: TGTGCCAGCAGTTTAGTGCGGGGGATGATGAGCTCCTACAATGAGCAGTTCTTC; CDR3 protein: CASSLVRGMMSSYNEQFF
clone size: .; D gene: .; V gene: TRBV28; J gene: TRBJ1-1; CDR3 DNA: TGTGCCAGCAGTTCCCAGGACAGCCTGAACACTGAAGCTTTCTTT; CDR3 protein: CASSSQDSLNTEAFF
clone size: .; D gene: TRBD1; V gene: TRBV5-1; J gene: TRBJ2-1; CDR3 DNA: TGCGCCAGCAGCTTAGACAGGGACACTTACAATGAGCAGTTCTTC; CDR3 protein: CASSLDRDTYNEQFF
clone size: few; D gene: .; V gene: TRBV28; J gene: TRBJ2-4; CDR3 DNA: TGTGCCAGCAGTTGCCCCGGGAAACCCAAAAACATTCAGTACTTC; CDR3 protein: CASSCPGKPKNIQYF
clone size: .; D gene: .; V gene: TRBV4-1; J gene: TRBJ2-7; CDR3 DNA: TGCGCCAGCAGCCCCCTCTCCGCGGGTCCCTACGAGCAGTACTTC; CDR3 protein: CASSPLSAGPYEQYF
clone size: .; D gene: .; V gene: TRBV27; J gene: TRBJ2-7; CDR3 DNA: TGTGCCAGCAGTTCCACCTTGGCCACTGGGGCATACGAGCAGTACTTC; CDR3 protein: CASSSTLATGAYEQYF
clone size: few; D gene: TRBD1; V gene: TRBV6-9; J gene: TRBJ1-2; CDR3 DNA: TGTGCCAGCAGTTACCGGGACAGGGGCGTTGGCTACACCTTC; CDR3 protein: CASSYRDRGVGYTF
clone size: many; D gene: .; V gene: TRBV12-3/TRBV12-4; J gene: TRBJ2-2; CDR3 DNA: TGTGCCAGCAGTTTAGCGGCCACCGGGGAGCTGTTTTTT; CDR3 protein: CASSLAATGELFF
clone size: many; D gene: .; V gene: TRBV12-3/TRBV12-4; J gene: TRBJ1-1; CDR3 DNA: TGTGCCAGCAGTTTTGTCGGGGGGAACACTGAAGCTTTCTTT; CDR3 protein: CASSFVGGNTEAFF
clone size: .; D gene: TRBD2; V gene: TRBV15; J gene: TRBJ2-1; CDR3 DNA: TGTGCCACCAGCAGAGCGGGACTAGCGGGAGTGTGGGGCTCCTACAATGAGCAGTTCTTC; CDR3 protein: CATSRAGLAGVWGSYNEQFF
clone size: .; D gene: .; V gene: TRBV3-1; J gene: TRBJ1-4; CDR3 DNA: TGTGCCAGCAGCCAACCCCCCCCGAGTGAAAAACTGTTTTTT; CDR3 protein: CASSQPPPSEKLFF
clone size: few; D gene: .; V gene: TRBV12-3/TRBV12-4; J gene: TRBJ1-3; CDR3 DNA: TGTGCCAGCAGCGGGACTTCTGGAAACACCATATATTTT; CDR3 protein: CASSGTSGNTIYF
clone size: few; D gene: .; V gene: TRBV9; J gene: TRBJ2-7; CDR3 DNA: TGTGCCAGCAGTGTCTCAGCGCGAGCCTACGAGCAGTACTTC; CDR3 protein: CASSVSARAYEQYF
clone size: many; D gene: .; V gene: TRBV2; J gene: TRBJ1-5; CDR3 DNA: TGTGCCAGCAGTGAAGCCAGGCGCGATCAGCCCCAGCATTTT; CDR3 protein: CASSEARRDQPQHF
clone size: few; D gene: .; V gene: TRBV12-5; J gene: TRBJ1-1; CDR3 DNA: TGTGCTAGTGGTTTAGGCCTGAACACTGAAGCTTTCTTT; CDR3 protein: CASGLGLNTEAFF
clone size: .; D gene: .; V gene: TRBV30; J gene: TRBJ1-1; CDR3 DNA: TGTGCCTGGCTACAGGGAATGGATCCTAACTCTGAAGCTTTCTTT; CDR3 protein: CAWLQGMDPNSEAFF
clone size: .; D gene: .; V gene: TRBV29-1; J gene: TRBJ1-1; CDR3 DNA: TGCAGCGTTGAAGGATATTGGTCCGCGAATACCGACAGGTTGAACACTGAAGCTTTCTTT; CDR3 protein: CSVEGYWSANTDRLNTEAFF
clone size: .; D gene: .; V gene: TRBV27; J gene: TRBJ1-4; CDR3 DNA: TGTGCCAGCAGTTTTCGTACAACTAATGAAAAACTGTTTTTT; CDR3 protein: CASSFRTTNEKLFF
clone size: few; D gene: TRBD1; V gene: TRBV20-1; J gene: TRBJ1-2; CDR3 DNA: TGCAGTGCTCCCGCCCGGGACAGACGCTATGGCTACACCTTC; CDR3 protein: CSAPARDRRYGYTF
clone size: few; D gene: .; V gene: TRBV11-2; J gene: TRBJ2-3; CDR3 DNA: TGTGCCAGCAGCTTCGGGGGCGGGAGTAGCACAGATACGCAGTATTTT; CDR3 protein: CASSFGGGSSTDTQYF
clone size: few; D gene: TRBD2; V gene: TRBV2; J gene: TRBJ2-1; CDR3 DNA: TGTGCCAGCAGGTTAGCGGGAGGGTTCAATGAGCAGTTCTTC; CDR3 protein: CASRLAGGFNEQFF
clone size: few; D gene: .; V gene: TRBV12-3/TRBV12-4; J gene: TRBJ1-5; CDR3 DNA: TGTGCCAGTGGGGTACGCAATCAGCCCCAGCATTTT; CDR3 protein: CASGVRNQPQHF
clone size: .; D gene: TRBD1; V gene: TRBV9; J gene: TRBJ2-3; CDR3 DNA: TGTGCCAGCAGCGTAGCCACAGGGGACCGCACAGATACGCAGTATTTT; CDR3 protein: CASSVATGDRTDTQYF
clone size: .; D gene: .; V gene: TRBV15; J gene: TRBJ2-7; CDR3 DNA: TGTGCCACCAGCAGAGATCATCAGCAATACGAGCAGTACTTC; CDR3 protein: CATSRDHQQYEQYF